This is a list of T cell receptor beta chains from one sample in a study of cytomegalovirus exposure and HLA in healthy donors. The table came from immunoSEQ multiplex PCR; TCRdb's copy has only in-frame clones and leaves some out. The repertoire holds about 160,000 clones, more than 75% seen once, with about 0.98% in the top ten. The sequencing sample was made of PBMCs. The origin of the receptors is a girl aged 2 to 9 in good health and CMV-seropositive. CDR3s leave out the opening cysteine and the closing phenylalanine or tryptophan.

>TRBV4-2|TRBJ2-5
ASSPQSASGEETQY
>TRBV27|TRBJ2-7
ASSPTHSRSYEQY
>TRBV29-1|TRBJ2-5
SVDGTQY
>TRBV4-1|TRBJ1-2
ASSPRDSLGGYGYT
>TRBV4-1|TRBJ2-4
ASSDISGAGAKNIQY
>TRBV19|TRBJ2-7
ASSSLSGTGGYEQY
>TRBV19|TRBJ1-1
ASSILGAQKDEAF
>TRBV14|TRBJ2-3
ASSQDAGAGTDTQY
>TRBV28|TRBJ2-5
ASSLAGGVETQY
>TRBV30|TRBJ2-5
AWSGYSGNRKETQY
>TRBV7-2|TRBJ1-1
ASSFSSNTEAF
>TRBV30|TRBJ2-7
AWTAGTVSYEQY
>TRBV27|TRBJ1-1
ASSRGGQGKAF
>TRBV15|TRBJ1-1
ATSRDGLEEITEAF
>TRBV9|TRBJ2-1
ASSVDGTSNEQF
>TRBV5-1|TRBJ2-2
ASSLAAGGPRAGELF
>TRBV7-8|TRBJ1-2
ASLTGLGYT
>TRBV10-3|TRBJ2-3
AIKSGTTLASTDTQY
>TRBV13|TRBJ1-1
ASSLGALQGHSSEAF
>TRBV30|TRBJ2-3
AWSKGAGGNTDTQY
>TRBV6-4|TRBJ2-2
ASSDGGSTGELF
>TRBV2|TRBJ2-5
ASRGLAGGKETQY
>TRBV5-4|TRBJ2-7
ASSLAPGGYEQY
>TRBV7-9|TRBJ2-7
ASSPGLAGAYEQY
>TRBV28|TRBJ1-1
ASSLKHTEAF
>TRBV5-4|TRBJ1-4
ASSHNRGLNEKLF
>TRBV19|TRBJ2-3
ASSVLAGITDTQY
>TRBV28|TRBJ2-7
ASSESRRLSYYEQY
>TRBV4-1|TRBJ2-3
ASSQGREPDTQY
>TRBV9|TRBJ2-5
ASSVVGGPPQTQY
>TRBV28|TRBJ1-2
ASSLSHLVLAGDYGYT